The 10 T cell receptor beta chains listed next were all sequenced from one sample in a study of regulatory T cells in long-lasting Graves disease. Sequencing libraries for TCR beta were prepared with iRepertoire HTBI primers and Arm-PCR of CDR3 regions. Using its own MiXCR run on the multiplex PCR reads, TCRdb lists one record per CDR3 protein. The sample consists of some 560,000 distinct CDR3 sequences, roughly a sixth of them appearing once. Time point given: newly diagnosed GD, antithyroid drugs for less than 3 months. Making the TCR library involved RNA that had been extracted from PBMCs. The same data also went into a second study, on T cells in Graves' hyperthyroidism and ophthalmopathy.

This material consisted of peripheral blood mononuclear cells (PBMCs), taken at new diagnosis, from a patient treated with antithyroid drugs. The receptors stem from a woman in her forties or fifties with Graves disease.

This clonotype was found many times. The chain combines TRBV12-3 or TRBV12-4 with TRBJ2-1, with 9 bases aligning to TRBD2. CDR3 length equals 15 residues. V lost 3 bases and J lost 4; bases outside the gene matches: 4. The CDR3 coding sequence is TGTGCCAGCAGTTTCTCTAGCGGGGAATACAATGAGCAGTTCTTC. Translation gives CASSFSSGEYNEQFF.

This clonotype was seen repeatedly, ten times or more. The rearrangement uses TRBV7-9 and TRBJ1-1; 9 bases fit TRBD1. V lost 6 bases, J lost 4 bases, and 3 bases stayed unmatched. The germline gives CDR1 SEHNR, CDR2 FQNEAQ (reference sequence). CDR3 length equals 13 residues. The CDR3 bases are TGTGCCAGCAGTTTGACAGGGGGCACTGAAGCTTTCTTT. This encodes CASSLTGGTEAFF.

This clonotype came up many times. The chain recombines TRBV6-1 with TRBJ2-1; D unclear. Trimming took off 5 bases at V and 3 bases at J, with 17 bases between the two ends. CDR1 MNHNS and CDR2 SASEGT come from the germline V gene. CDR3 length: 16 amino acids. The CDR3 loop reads CASSTEIVGIYNEQFF. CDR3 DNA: TGTGCCAGCAGTACCGAAATAGTGGGTATCTACAATGAGCAGTTCTTC.

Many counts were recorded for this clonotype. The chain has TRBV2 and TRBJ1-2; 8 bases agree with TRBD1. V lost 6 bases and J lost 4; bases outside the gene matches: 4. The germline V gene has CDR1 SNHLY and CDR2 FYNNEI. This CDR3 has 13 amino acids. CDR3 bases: TGTGCCAGCAGGGTAGGACAGGGCTATGGCTACACCTTC. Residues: CASRVGQGYGYTF.

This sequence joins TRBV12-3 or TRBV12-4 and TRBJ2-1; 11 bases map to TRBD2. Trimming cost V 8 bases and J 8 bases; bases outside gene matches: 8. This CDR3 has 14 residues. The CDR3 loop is CASVDSGGAYEQFF. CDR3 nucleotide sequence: TGTGCCAGCGTGGATAGCGGGGGGGCTTATGAGCAGTTCTTC.

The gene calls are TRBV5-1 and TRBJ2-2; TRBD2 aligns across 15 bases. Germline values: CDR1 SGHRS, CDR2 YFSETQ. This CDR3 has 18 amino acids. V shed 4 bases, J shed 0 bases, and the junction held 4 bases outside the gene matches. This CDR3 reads CASSPGTSGGSNTGELFF. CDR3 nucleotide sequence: TGCGCCAGCAGCCCCGGGACTAGCGGGGGGTCGAACACCGGGGAGCTGTTTTTT. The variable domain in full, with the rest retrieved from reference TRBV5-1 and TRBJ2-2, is KAGVTQTPRYLIKTRGQQVTLSCSPISGHRSVSWYQQTPGQGLQFLFEYFSETQRNKGNFPGRFSGRQFSNSRSEMNVSTLELGDSALYLCASSPGTSGGSNTGELFFGEGSRLTVL.

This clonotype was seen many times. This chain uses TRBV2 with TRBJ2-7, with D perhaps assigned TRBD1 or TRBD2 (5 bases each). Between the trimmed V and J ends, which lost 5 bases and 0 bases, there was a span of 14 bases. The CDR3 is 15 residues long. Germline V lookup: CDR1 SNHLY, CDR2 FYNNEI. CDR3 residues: CASSLGPMSSYEQYF. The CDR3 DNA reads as TGTGCCAGCAGTTTGGGACCCATGAGCTCCTACGAGCAGTACTTC.

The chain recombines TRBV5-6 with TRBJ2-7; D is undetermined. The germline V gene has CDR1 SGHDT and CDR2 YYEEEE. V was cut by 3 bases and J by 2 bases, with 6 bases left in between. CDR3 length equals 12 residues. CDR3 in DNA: TGTGCCAGCAGCTCCTTCACCTACGAGCAGTACTTC. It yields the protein CASSSFTYEQYF.

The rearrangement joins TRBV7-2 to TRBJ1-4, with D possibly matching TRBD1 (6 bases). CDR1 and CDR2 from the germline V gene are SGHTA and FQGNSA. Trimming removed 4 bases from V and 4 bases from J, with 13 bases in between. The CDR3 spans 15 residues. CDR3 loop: CASSSPGQINEKLFF. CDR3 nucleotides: TGTGCCAGCAGCTCACCGGGACAAATTAATGAAAAACTGTTTTTT.

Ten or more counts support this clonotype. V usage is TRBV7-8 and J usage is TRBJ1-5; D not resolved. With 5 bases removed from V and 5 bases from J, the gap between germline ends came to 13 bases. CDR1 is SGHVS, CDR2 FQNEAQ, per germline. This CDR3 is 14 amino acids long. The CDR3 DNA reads TGTGCCAGCAGCATCCCCGGGCTGGATCAGCCCCAGCATTTT. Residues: CASSIPGLDQPQHF.